This T cell receptor beta chain was obtained from a study of blood T cells in healthy people across ages. Study results and limitations: TCR beta diversity correlated strongly with naive T cell percentage. No conclusive comparison of naive versus antigen-experienced cells was possible with unsorted PBMCs.

A J-beta primer mix and a sample-barcoded 5' primer were used in a second PCR of about 7 to 12 cycles. Per-sample output comprised a minimum of 2.5 million paired-end reads containing CDR3. From the 5' RACE reads, TCRdb called clonotypes with MiXCR, one entry per CDR3 protein. Among about 1,500,000 distinct CDR3 sequences listed, 25% to 30% were seen once. Of note for this clonotype: Its antigen remains unknown. The junction differs from germline at one of its ends, possibly a read error.

Per the germline V gene, CDR1 is SGHTA and CDR2 is FQGNSA. CDR3 length: 17 amino acids. This receptor was taken from a woman aged 30 to 39 in good health. The material sequenced was blood. J is TRBJ2-6 and V is TRBV7-2; possibly TRBD1 for D (5 bases). For the CDR3, the DNA is TGTGCCAGCAGCTTACGTGGGGTGAACTCTGGGGCCAACGTCATGACTTTC. As protein: CASSLRGVNSGANVMTF.